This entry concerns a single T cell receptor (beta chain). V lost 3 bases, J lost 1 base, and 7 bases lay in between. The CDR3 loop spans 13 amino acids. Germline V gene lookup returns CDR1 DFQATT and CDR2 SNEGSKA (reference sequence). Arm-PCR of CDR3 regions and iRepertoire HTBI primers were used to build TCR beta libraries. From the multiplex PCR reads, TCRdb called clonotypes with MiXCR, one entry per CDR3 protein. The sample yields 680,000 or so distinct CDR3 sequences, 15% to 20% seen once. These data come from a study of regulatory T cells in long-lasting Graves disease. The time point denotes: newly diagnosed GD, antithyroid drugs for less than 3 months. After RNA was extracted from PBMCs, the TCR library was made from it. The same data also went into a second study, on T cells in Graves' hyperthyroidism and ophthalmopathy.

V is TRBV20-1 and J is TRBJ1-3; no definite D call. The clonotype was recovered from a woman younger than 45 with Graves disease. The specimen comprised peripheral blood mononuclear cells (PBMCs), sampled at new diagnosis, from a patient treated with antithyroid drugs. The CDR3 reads CSASGYSGNTIYF. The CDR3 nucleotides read TGCAGTGCTAGTGGGTATTCTGGAAACACCATATATTTT.